The clone carrying this TCR beta chain was recorded many times. Its specificity is not known. Generation of TCR beta libraries employed quantitative 5'-RACE incorporating molecular barcodes. In TCRdb, the 5' RACE reads were re-called with MiXCR into one record per CDR3 protein. Of 200,000 to 250,000 distinct CDR3 sequences listed, approximately 24% are singletons. These data are taken from a study of CD8 T cells in ankylosing spondylitis. The study, taken as a whole, reports: Previously reported in reactive arthritis synovial fluid and blood were some of the motif variants. The study identified a TCR beta motif of about eight highly homologous variants that appeared characteristic of ankylosing spondylitis blood.

The sample was blood, either unsorted or a sorted T cell fraction (not recorded which). The TCR sequence derives from a male donor with ankylosing spondylitis or in good health (not recorded which).

This CDR3 is CASSFGREGVYEQYF. CDR3 bases: TGTGCCAGCAGCTTCGGACGGGAGGGGGTCTACGAGCAGTACTTC. J is TRBJ2-7 and V is TRBV7-9, with TRBD2 matching 8 bases. The CDR3 extends over 15 amino acids. The V gene end was trimmed by 3 bases and the J gene end by 3 bases; junction bases not matched to a gene: 7. The germline CDR1 and CDR2 sequences are SEHNR and FQNEAQ (reference sequence).